This T cell receptor (beta chain) emerged from a study of cytomegalovirus exposure and HLA in healthy donors. Whole-study context: Genotyping showed roughly 86% of hundreds of donors falling in the Caucasian-associated ancestry cluster.

Comment on this clone: Its antigen is not identified.

13 Jbeta primers and 60 Vbeta primers were used for the PCR. Some clones are missing from TCRdb's copy, which holds only in-frame ones; the method was immunoSEQ multiplex PCR. The sample has some 91,000 clones, around 77% seen once. The V end lost 2 bases, the J end lost 5 bases, and 13 bases lay between the germline ends. Germline V gene sequence: CDR1 KGHSH, CDR2 LQKENI. This CDR3 spans 14 amino acids. Study findings and constraints: CMV antigen specificity of a few CMV-associated chains was confirmed in vitro.

The chain recombines TRBV18 with TRBJ2-7, with D possibly TRBD1 on 6 matching bases. The sequencing input was PBMCs. The sequence was obtained from a man aged 40-55 years in good health and CMV-seronegative. CDR3 region: CASSPSGAGNEQYF. The CDR3 nucleotides read TGTGCCAGCTCACCATCAGGGGCAGGCAACGAGCAGTACTTC.